This is a list of T cell receptor beta chains from one sample in a study of human T cells and chemical hapten exposure. TCRdb fed the RACE reads into MiXCR, producing one record per CDR3 protein. The data hold under 50,000 distinct CDR3 sequences, with 3.7% observed a single time. The specimen was whole blood. These receptors originate from a human donor in good health. Some clones in this sample may be carry-over from other donors' samples. CDR3s include the opening cysteine and the closing phenylalanine or tryptophan. D genes are given only for firm matches.

j_call d_call v_call cdr3_aa
TRBJ2-2 - TRBV4-1 CASSQPQRAENTGELFF
TRBJ1-5 - TRBV30 CAWSLLGGSQPQHF
TRBJ2-5 TRBD2 TRBV7-3 CASSPAGSGETQYF
TRBJ2-7 - TRBV28 CASTPGARIYEQYF
TRBJ1-5 TRBD1 TRBV29-1 CSVGTGGGQPQHF
TRBJ2-3 - TRBV28 CASSWQTDTQYF
TRBJ1-1 - TRBV2 CASSAALNTEAFF
TRBJ1-5 - TRBV28 CASSLTGYQPQHF
TRBJ2-5 - TRBV5-5 CASSQLTGGETQYF
TRBJ1-6 TRBD1 TRBV30 CAWTPGQGWSPLHF
TRBJ2-2 TRBD2 TRBV20-1 CSATTSGRGTGELFF
TRBJ2-6 - TRBV5-1 CASSARVPGANVLTF
TRBJ2-5 - TRBV7-9 CASSSAGQETQYF
TRBJ2-1 - TRBV20-1 CSATVPQGIFF
TRBJ1-5 - TRBV6-2/TRBV6-3 CASSSAGRNQPQHF